This T cell receptor beta chain was identified during a study of human T cells and chemical hapten exposure (TCRdb year 2021). Describing the broader study: For sensitization, 2% DPC in acetone was applied to a roughly 2 cm by roughly 2 cm area of upper inner arm skin. Weekly therapeutic DPC doses were additionally applied to the scalp of patients throughout the roughly 25-week study period. Patch testing was performed on the upper back with Finn chambers containing 0.01% DPC, and the patch tests were scored after 6 days according to International Contact Dermatitis Research Group standards. Most of the patients in the cohort were female, and the cohort covered alopecia areata with under or over 50% scalp involvement, alopecia totalis and alopecia universalis. The libraries were sequenced as a pool, and the TCR yield per sample differed mostly because of small variations in library volumes within the pool. The study tracked peripheral blood TCR repertoire changes in vivo during primary and secondary sensitization to the hapten diphenylcyclopropenone (DPC) in alopecia patients. Blood samples were taken from patients before sensitization (week 0) and at 2, 6 and about 24 weeks after DPC sensitization. About 30 alopecia patients provided blood for TCR sequencing at one to four time points (pre-sensitization, 2, 6 and 24 weeks).

The CDR3 numbers 16 residues from cysteine through phenylalanine. The retained sequence is limited to the CDR3, 48 bases, with the frame set at the first base. V loses 5 bases at its end and J loses 4 bases; junction bases beyond the gene matches: 7. The meaning of the sample's time point label: patch test 3, about 24 weeks after DPC sensitization. The intended sense of this specimen's treatment or condition label: therapeutic diphenylcyclopropenone sensitization with weekly scalp DPC. At each patch-test visit, blood was drawn before the patch test was applied. Eligible patients were aged 18 to 70, diagnosed with alopecia, deemed suitable for DPC therapy, and excluded if pregnant. Total RNA was extracted from unfractionated whole blood that had been collected in Tempus Blood RNA tubes. The receptor library was made with RACE. Sequencing instrument: NextSeq 500. During library preparation, unique molecular identifiers were attached to individual cDNA molecules so that TCRs could be counted in a quantitative, reproducible way. For every blood RNA sample, sequencing covered both the TCR alpha and TCR beta chains. The authors' pipeline ran thus. A median of roughly 100,000 TCRs per sample was observed, with a range of 23,224 to 690,600. V, J and CDR3 annotation of the TCR reads was performed with the Decombinator software suite. To make PS versus PT1 abundance plots, every sample was subsampled to the same number of TCRs (28,000). Expanded TCRs were defined as absent before sensitization and observed at least eight times at the 2-week time point. TCRdb trimmed the raw reads at Q25, called clones with MiXCR and kept productive beta chains. Entries are consolidated by CDR3 protein sequence, retaining the most common genes and DNA. TCRdb's processing, not the study's, gives the V and J calls here. The sample table shows over 55,000 distinct CDR3 sequences, and 9.5% to 15% are seen once. The ten most abundant clones make up 2% to 3% of the sample.

Ten or more counts support this clonotype. What this receptor recognizes is not known. The input lacks base qualities; no much larger clone sits a single base away. The research as a whole found: Expanded TCRs formed significantly more large CDR3 similarity clusters than pre-sensitization or healthy control sets, consistent with antigen-driven responses. The number of PT1 expanded TCRs positively correlated with patch test score, significant at thresholds 8, 16 and 32 but not 4. After repeated subsampling, changes were observed in the strength of the expansion versus patch-test correlation and in the threshold at which the correlation became significant. No change with DPC sensitization was found in the number of TCRs above 1 in 1000 frequency, and no evidence of global repertoire structure alterations was found. Because every patient had alopecia, a presumed autoimmune disease, the patients' immune response might differ from that of healthy individuals.

The chain was built from TRBV12-3 or TRBV12-4 and TRBJ2-3; 12 middle bases align to TRBD1. The specimen was whole blood, collected in connection with sensitization to the hapten diphenylcyclopropenone (DPC). The origin of this receptor is a man aged 25-45 years with alopecia areata. Some clones in this sample may be carry-over from other donors' samples. The bases read TGTGCCAGCAGTGGACATGGGACAGGGGGCGCAGATACGCAGTATTTT. This yields the protein CASSGHGTGGADTQYF.